Given below is one TCR beta chain in context. This entry belongs to a study of blood T cell repertoires in COVID-19. Method: immunoSEQ multiplex PCR; TCRdb's copy keeps in-frame clones and lacks some. The repertoire holds roughly 57,000 clones, with approximately 80% as singletons. The CDR3 is 13 amino acids. Germline CDR1 SGHTA, CDR2 FQGNSA. Unmatched junction bases numbered 6, after V lost 3 bases and J lost 10 bases. The specimen sequenced was peripheral blood. This chain links TRBV7-2 with TRBJ2-1; TRBD2 aligns across 7 bases. The TCR comes from a man between 70 and 80 years old with active or convalescent COVID-19. This chain's CDR3 is CASSLDYGREQFF. CDR3 DNA: TGTGCCAGCAGCTTGGATTACGGGAGGGAGCAGTTCTTC. The whole variable domain, remainder taken from reference TRBV7-2 and TRBJ2-1, is GAGVSQSPSNKVTEKGKDVELRCDPISGHTALYWYRQSLGQGLEFLIYFQGNSAPDKSGLPSDRFSAERTGGSVSTLTIQRTQQEDSAVYLCASSLDYGREQFFGPGTRLTVL.